The 9 T cell receptor beta chains in this list originate from one sample, sequenced in a study of cytomegalovirus exposure and HLA in healthy donors. The PCR used 60 Vbeta and 13 Jbeta primers. TCRdb's table, derived via immunoSEQ multiplex PCR, lists solely in-frame clones and lacks some. The table lists approximately 130,000 clones, 80% of them singletons. The sample comprised PBMCs. These receptor sequences come from a woman in her 40s in good health and CMV-seronegative.

In its sample, this clone was seen once. V usage is TRBV4-1 and J usage is TRBJ1-5; D not certain. The germline gives CDR1 MGHRA, CDR2 YSYEKL. This CDR3 has 15 amino acids. Trimming stripped 2 bases from V and 6 bases from J, with 14 bases between. This CDR3 reads CASSQPYSRGQPQHF. For the CDR3, the DNA is TGCGCCAGCAGCCAACCCTATTCTCGGGGTCAGCCCCAGCATTTT.

This clone showed up just once. J is TRBJ2-2 and V is TRBV5-1; TRBD1 agrees at 9 bases. CDR1 and CDR2 (germline): SGHRS, YFSETQ. The CDR3 totals 15 residues. Losses at the gene ends were 0 bases for V and 5 bases for J; bases not matched to a gene: 2. DNA of the CDR3: TGCGCCAGCAGCTTGGTCGGACAGGGGACCGGGGAGCTGTTTTTT. This codes for CASSLVGQGTGELFF.

A single count supports this clone. The chain links TRBV27 to TRBJ2-3, with no clear D. CDR1 and CDR2 from the germline V gene are MNHEY and SMNVEV (reference sequence). V was clipped by 3 bases and J by 3 bases, with 13 bases between them. The CDR3 contains 15 residues. The CDR3 DNA is TGTGCCAGCAGTTTCCTTCCTAGGCCAACAGATACGCAGTATTTT. It is translated as CASSFLPRPTDTQYF.

The rearrangement links TRBV19 to TRBJ1-3, with D tentatively TRBD1 (6 bases). This CDR3 is 14 amino acids long. Trimming cost V 5 bases and J 0 bases, with 8 bases left between them. Germline lookup yields CDR1 LNHDA and CDR2 SQIVND (reference sequence). This CDR3 is CASSGQYSGNTIYF. The DNA of the CDR3 is TGTGCCAGTAGTGGACAGTACTCTGGAAACACCATATATTTT.

The genes are TRBV7-9 and TRBJ2-7; D is perhaps TRBD1 (6 bases). The CDR3 contains 14 residues. V lost 5 bases and J lost 7, with 18 bases in between. The germline gives CDR1 SEHNR, CDR2 FQNEAQ (reference sequence). The CDR3 region is CASSRDIGPGEQYF. In nucleotides, the CDR3 is TGTGCCAGCAGCCGGGACATCGGGCCGGGGGAGCAGTACTTC.

This clone was counted between two and nine times. This chain links TRBV28 with TRBJ1-4, with unresolved D. Germline V CDR1 and CDR2: MDHEN, SYDVKM. Trimming took off 6 bases at V and 3 bases at J, with 5 bases between the two ends. The CDR3 has 12 amino acids. CDR3 nucleotide sequence: TGTGCCAGCAGGAGTTCTAATGAAAAACTGTTTTTT. This codes for CASRSSNEKLFF.

In nucleotides, the CDR3 is TGTGCCAGCAGTCGAGGGAACACCGGGGAGCTGTTTTTT. This codes for CASSRGNTGELFF. The V call is TRBV7-9, the J call TRBJ2-2; D is unclear. Germline V gene sequence: CDR1 SEHNR, CDR2 FQNEAQ (reference sequence). The CDR3 has 13 amino acids. Trimming pared 6 bases from V and 1 base from J, leaving 6 bases between.

The chain carries TRBV5-1 and TRBJ2-2; TRBD1 is a possible D gene (6 bases). The germline V and J ends were trimmed by 0 bases and 1 base, with 7 bases remaining between them. Per the germline V gene, CDR1 is SGHRS and CDR2 is YFSETQ. This CDR3 has 15 residues. The CDR3 reads CASSLGDKNTGELFF. The CDR3 nucleotides are TGCGCCAGCAGCTTGGGGGACAAGAACACCGGGGAGCTGTTTTTT.

V is TRBV4-1 and J is TRBJ1-1, with a possible D match to TRBD1 (6 bases). This CDR3 comprises 14 residues. Trimming took off 0 bases at V and 7 bases at J, with 12 bases between the two ends. Germline CDR1 and CDR2: MGHRA and YSYEKL. Here the CDR3 DNA reads TGCGCCAGCAGCCAAGAATACGGGACATTTGAAGCTTTCTTT. Translating it yields CASSQEYGTFEAFF.